Listed below are T cell receptor beta chains from one sample, sequenced in a study of identical twins. One entry per CDR3 protein results from TCRdb running MiXCR on the 5' RACE reads. The sample has 600,000 to 800,000 distinct CDR3 sequences, about 20% seen once. These records were also assigned to another study, of T cells expressing NK-cell markers.

The sample taken for sequencing was PBMCs. Source of these receptors: a woman aged 18-29 years in good health. The CDR3 runs from the conserved cysteine through the conserved F or W. Each record gives: CDR3 DNA, CDR3 protein, V gene, J gene, D gene, clone size, CDR3 length. D genes are given only for firm matches. Rows give clone size only sometimes, using once, few, many, or a class for an expanded clone.

cdr3_nt: TGCGCCAGCAGCCAAAAGGTAGCGGGAGGAGATACGCAGTATTTT
cdr3_aa: CASSQKVAGGDTQYF
v_call: TRBV4-3
j_call: TRBJ2-3
d_call: TRBD2
clone_size: few
cdr3_length: 15

cdr3_nt: TGCAGTGCTGGGCGGGGGGGAACAGATACGCAGTATTTT
cdr3_aa: CSAGRGGTDTQYF
v_call: TRBV20-1
j_call: TRBJ2-3
d_call: TRBD2
clone_size: .
cdr3_length: 13

cdr3_nt: TGTGCCAGCAGTTTGCAGGGGGCGCAGGAAGCTTTCTTT
cdr3_aa: CASSLQGAQEAFF
v_call: TRBV27
j_call: TRBJ1-1
d_call: TRBD1
clone_size: once
cdr3_length: 13

cdr3_nt: TGTGCCAGCTCAATTGGGGGGGGGACCCAGTACTTC
cdr3_aa: CASSIGGGTQYF
v_call: TRBV12-3/TRBV12-4
j_call: TRBJ2-5
d_call: TRBD2
clone_size: .
cdr3_length: 12

cdr3_nt: TGTGCCAGCAGTTTAAGGGCGGGCGGTCAGCCCCAGCATTTT
cdr3_aa: CASSLRAGGQPQHF
v_call: TRBV27
j_call: TRBJ1-5
d_call: .
clone_size: few
cdr3_length: 14

cdr3_nt: TGTGCCAGCACCGGGGCCAATCAGCCCCAGCATTTT
cdr3_aa: CASTGANQPQHF
v_call: TRBV2
j_call: TRBJ1-5
d_call: .
clone_size: .
cdr3_length: 12

cdr3_nt: TGCGCCAGCAGCCAAGGGGACAGAGAGACCCAGTACTTC
cdr3_aa: CASSQGDRETQYF
v_call: TRBV4-3
j_call: TRBJ2-5
d_call: TRBD1
clone_size: .
cdr3_length: 13

cdr3_nt: TGTGCCAGCAGCCAAACCCCGGGACAGCGTTTCGGGCAGTACTTC
cdr3_aa: CASSQTPGQRFGQYF
v_call: TRBV3-1
j_call: TRBJ2-7
d_call: TRBD1
clone_size: .
cdr3_length: 15

cdr3_nt: TGTGCCAGTAGGGACACCTATGGCTACACCTTC
cdr3_aa: CASRDTYGYTF
v_call: TRBV19
j_call: TRBJ1-2
d_call: .
clone_size: .
cdr3_length: 11

cdr3_nt: TGCAGTTTCGGGGTGCAGAGTCAGCCCCAGCATTTT
cdr3_aa: CSFGVQSQPQHF
v_call: TRBV20-1
j_call: TRBJ1-5
d_call: .
clone_size: .
cdr3_length: 12

cdr3_nt: TGTGCCAGCAGTTATTCCAGTTTCTATGGCTACACCTTC
cdr3_aa: CASSYSSFYGYTF
v_call: TRBV6-5
j_call: TRBJ1-2
d_call: .
clone_size: .
cdr3_length: 13

cdr3_nt: TGCGCCAGCAGCTTGGTCGGGTGGGGCGAGCAGTACTTC
cdr3_aa: CASSLVGWGEQYF
v_call: TRBV5-1
j_call: TRBJ2-7
d_call: .
clone_size: few
cdr3_length: 13

cdr3_nt: TGTGCCAGCAACCAACAGTCTTGGGGGCGTAAGTCCTACGAGCAGTACTTC
cdr3_aa: CASNQQSWGRKSYEQYF
v_call: TRBV14
j_call: TRBJ2-7
d_call: .
clone_size: few
cdr3_length: 17

cdr3_nt: TGTGCCAGCAGCCGCCGGGCAGGCAGGGTCGGGGAGCTGTTTTTT
cdr3_aa: CASSRRAGRVGELFF
v_call: TRBV28
j_call: TRBJ2-2
d_call: .
clone_size: many
cdr3_length: 15

cdr3_nt: TGTGCCAGCAGTCCTGATATACTAGCCAAAAACATTCAGTACTTC
cdr3_aa: CASSPDILAKNIQYF
v_call: TRBV6-1
j_call: TRBJ2-4
d_call: .
clone_size: few
cdr3_length: 15

cdr3_nt: TGCGCCAGCAGCCCGGCAGACAGAGACTACAATGAGCAGTTCTTC
cdr3_aa: CASSPADRDYNEQFF
v_call: TRBV5-1
j_call: TRBJ2-1
d_call: .
clone_size: many
cdr3_length: 15

cdr3_nt: TGTGCCAGCGGCCGGGGGAGTAAGGCCGAGCAGTACTTC
cdr3_aa: CASGRGSKAEQYF
v_call: TRBV6-6
j_call: TRBJ2-7
d_call: .
clone_size: few
cdr3_length: 13

cdr3_nt: TGTGCCAGCAGCCAGTTTCAGGGAGTTTCCTACGAGCAGTACTTC
cdr3_aa: CASSQFQGVSYEQYF
v_call: TRBV12-3/TRBV12-4
j_call: TRBJ2-7
d_call: .
clone_size: .
cdr3_length: 15

cdr3_nt: TGTGCCACCAGCAGAGATAAAGGAACCTACGAGCAGTACTTC
cdr3_aa: CATSRDKGTYEQYF
v_call: TRBV15
j_call: TRBJ2-7
d_call: .
clone_size: .
cdr3_length: 14

cdr3_nt: TGCAGCGTGTGGACAGGGAAAAATTCACCCCTCCACTTT
cdr3_aa: CSVWTGKNSPLHF
v_call: TRBV29-1
j_call: TRBJ1-6
d_call: TRBD1
clone_size: many
cdr3_length: 13

cdr3_nt: TGCAGCGTTGAAACGAGACAGAATTACTATGGCTACACCTTC
cdr3_aa: CSVETRQNYYGYTF
v_call: TRBV29-1
j_call: TRBJ1-2
d_call: .
clone_size: many
cdr3_length: 14

cdr3_nt: TGTGCCAGCAGCCAGTTTGGACAGGGGAGAGGCGGGGAGCTGTTTTTT
cdr3_aa: CASSQFGQGRGGELFF
v_call: TRBV14
j_call: TRBJ2-2
d_call: TRBD1
clone_size: .
cdr3_length: 16

cdr3_nt: TGCAGTGTCCCCTCCTCGACAGACACTGAAGCTTTCTTT
cdr3_aa: CSVPSSTDTEAFF
v_call: TRBV20-1
j_call: TRBJ1-1
d_call: .
clone_size: .
cdr3_length: 13

cdr3_nt: TGCAGTGCAGGACCCAGGGGGAAGAAATTCTTT
cdr3_aa: CSAGPRGKKFF
v_call: TRBV20-1
j_call: TRBJ1-1
d_call: TRBD1
clone_size: .
cdr3_length: 11

cdr3_nt: TGTGCCAGCAGAAATGCAGGGGGCGCCGCTTACAATGAGCAGTTCTTC
cdr3_aa: CASRNAGGAAYNEQFF
v_call: TRBV12-3/TRBV12-4
j_call: TRBJ2-1
d_call: TRBD1
clone_size: .
cdr3_length: 16

cdr3_nt: TGTGCCAGCAGCTTGGTGTCCGGTCAGAGAGAAAAACTGTTTTTT
cdr3_aa: CASSLVSGQREKLFF
v_call: TRBV5-6
j_call: TRBJ1-4
d_call: .
clone_size: .
cdr3_length: 15

cdr3_nt: TGTGCCAGCAGCGGGGGACTCCCCGAGCAGTTCTTC
cdr3_aa: CASSGGLPEQFF
v_call: TRBV9
j_call: TRBJ2-1
d_call: .
clone_size: few
cdr3_length: 12

cdr3_nt: TGCAGTGCCTCCCAACGGGGCCCGCATGAGCAGTTCTTC
cdr3_aa: CSASQRGPHEQFF
v_call: TRBV20-1
j_call: TRBJ2-1
d_call: .
clone_size: many
cdr3_length: 13

cdr3_nt: TGTGCCAGCAGCTTCAGGGACAGGAAAAACAATGAGCAGTTCTTC
cdr3_aa: CASSFRDRKNNEQFF
v_call: TRBV5-5
j_call: TRBJ2-1
d_call: TRBD1
clone_size: .
cdr3_length: 15

cdr3_nt: TGTGCCAGCAGAAGGGACCTCCGGCAGTTCTTC
cdr3_aa: CASRRDLRQFF
v_call: TRBV12-3/TRBV12-4
j_call: TRBJ2-1
d_call: .
clone_size: few
cdr3_length: 11

cdr3_nt: TGTGCCAGCAGTGAATTGGACGCTGAAAAACTGTTTTTT
cdr3_aa: CASSELDAEKLFF
v_call: TRBV6-4
j_call: TRBJ1-4
d_call: .
clone_size: many
cdr3_length: 13

cdr3_nt: TGTGCCAGCAGTTACAGGGGGGAGGTCAATCAGCCCCAGCATTTT
cdr3_aa: CASSYRGEVNQPQHF
v_call: TRBV6-5
j_call: TRBJ1-5
d_call: .
clone_size: once
cdr3_length: 15

cdr3_nt: TGCGCCAGCAGCTCTAGCGGGGGGAGCTCCTACAATGAGCAGTTCTTC
cdr3_aa: CASSSSGGSSYNEQFF
v_call: TRBV5-1
j_call: TRBJ2-1
d_call: TRBD2
clone_size: many
cdr3_length: 16

cdr3_nt: TGTGCCACCAGAGGGCTAGCAGGCGGGGAGCTGTTTTTT
cdr3_aa: CATRGLAGGELFF
v_call: TRBV24-1
j_call: TRBJ2-2
d_call: .
clone_size: .
cdr3_length: 13

cdr3_nt: TGTGCCAGCAGTCATAACTATGGCTACACCTTC
cdr3_aa: CASSHNYGYTF
v_call: TRBV6-2/TRBV6-3
j_call: TRBJ1-2
d_call: .
clone_size: many
cdr3_length: 11

cdr3_nt: TGTGCCATCAGTGAAGCTAGCGGGAGGTCAGATACGCAGTATTTT
cdr3_aa: CAISEASGRSDTQYF
v_call: TRBV10-3
j_call: TRBJ2-3
d_call: TRBD2
clone_size: .
cdr3_length: 15

cdr3_nt: TGTGCCAGCAGTAAAAAGATGAACACTGAAGCTTTCTTT
cdr3_aa: CASSKKMNTEAFF
v_call: TRBV11-3
j_call: TRBJ1-1
d_call: .
clone_size: .
cdr3_length: 13

cdr3_nt: TGTGCCAGCAGTTTGGAGGTAGCCTCCAACGAGCAGTACTTC
cdr3_aa: CASSLEVASNEQYF
v_call: TRBV6-5
j_call: TRBJ2-7
d_call: .
clone_size: few
cdr3_length: 14

cdr3_nt: TGTGCCACCAGTGATCCCGGAAGGGGACAGGGCAATGAGCAGTTCTTC
cdr3_aa: CATSDPGRGQGNEQFF
v_call: TRBV24-1
j_call: TRBJ2-1
d_call: TRBD1
clone_size: once
cdr3_length: 16

cdr3_nt: TGCAGTGGCTGGATTCCCAGCACAGATACGCAGTATTTT
cdr3_aa: CSGWIPSTDTQYF
v_call: TRBV20-1
j_call: TRBJ2-3
d_call: .
clone_size: .
cdr3_length: 13

cdr3_nt: TGCGCCAGCAGAGGAGGGGCCCCCGGGGAGCTGTTTTTT
cdr3_aa: CASRGGAPGELFF
v_call: TRBV5-1
j_call: TRBJ2-2
d_call: .
clone_size: many
cdr3_length: 13

cdr3_nt: TGTGCCAGCAGTTCCCTCCAGGGGAACACTGAAGCTTTCTTT
cdr3_aa: CASSSLQGNTEAFF
v_call: TRBV6-5
j_call: TRBJ1-1
d_call: .
clone_size: many
cdr3_length: 14

cdr3_nt: TGTGCCAGCAGTTATCAGAGCGGGGGCCGCTACGAGCAGTACTTC
cdr3_aa: CASSYQSGGRYEQYF
v_call: TRBV6-5
j_call: TRBJ2-7
d_call: TRBD2
clone_size: few
cdr3_length: 15

cdr3_nt: TGCGCCAGCAGCTTACTAGCTACTAGCACAGATACGCAGTATTTT
cdr3_aa: CASSLLATSTDTQYF
v_call: TRBV5-1
j_call: TRBJ2-3
d_call: .
clone_size: .
cdr3_length: 15

cdr3_nt: TGTGCCAGCTACGAATATCGAAACACCATATATTTT
cdr3_aa: CASYEYRNTIYF
v_call: TRBV6-5
j_call: TRBJ1-3
d_call: .
clone_size: few
cdr3_length: 12

cdr3_nt: TGTGCCACCAGCAGGACTAGCGGGGGGGAGACCCAGTACTTC
cdr3_aa: CATSRTSGGETQYF
v_call: TRBV15
j_call: TRBJ2-5
d_call: TRBD2
clone_size: .
cdr3_length: 14

cdr3_nt: TGTGCCAGCACCCACCGAGCGGGGGAGACCCAGTACTTC
cdr3_aa: CASTHRAGETQYF
v_call: TRBV12-3/TRBV12-4
j_call: TRBJ2-5
d_call: TRBD2
clone_size: few
cdr3_length: 13

cdr3_nt: TGCAGTGCCCTCCTGGCTGGCAGAGAGCAGTTCTTC
cdr3_aa: CSALLAGREQFF
v_call: TRBV20-1
j_call: TRBJ2-1
d_call: .
clone_size: many
cdr3_length: 12

cdr3_nt: TGTGCCAGCAACCCACCCCTCGGGAGCTCCTACGAGCAGTACTTC
cdr3_aa: CASNPPLGSSYEQYF
v_call: TRBV7-9
j_call: TRBJ2-7
d_call: .
clone_size: few
cdr3_length: 15

cdr3_nt: TGCGCCAGCGCCGTAGGCAGACTCTCCTACGAGCAGTACTTC
cdr3_aa: CASAVGRLSYEQYF
v_call: TRBV5-1
j_call: TRBJ2-7
d_call: .
clone_size: .
cdr3_length: 14

cdr3_nt: TGCAGTGCGGTCGGCAGGGGGAAAGCCGGGGAGCTGTTTTTT
cdr3_aa: CSAVGRGKAGELFF
v_call: TRBV20-1
j_call: TRBJ2-2
d_call: TRBD1
clone_size: few
cdr3_length: 14

cdr3_nt: TGTGCCAGCAGCTTGGGACAGGGAAATTATATCCACGAGCAGTACTTC
cdr3_aa: CASSLGQGNYIHEQYF
v_call: TRBV5-6
j_call: TRBJ2-7
d_call: TRBD1
clone_size: few
cdr3_length: 16

cdr3_nt: TGCAGTGCTAGGCGTAGGGCAAAGGAGCCCCAGCATTTT
cdr3_aa: CSARRRAKEPQHF
v_call: TRBV20-1
j_call: TRBJ1-5
d_call: .
clone_size: many
cdr3_length: 13